This record looks at one TCR beta chain sequence and its context. The antigen is undetermined. This entry is derived from a study of vaccination and CD4 T cells after COVID-19. Whole-study context: Stimuli were overlapping spike peptide pools of SARS-CoV-2 and three common cold coronaviruses (HCoV-NL63, HCoV-OC43, HCoV-229E). The authors gave control cultures a CEFX pool, an HIV-1 Nef pool, or no peptide.

Indicated treatment: roughly 10-day PBMC culture with coronavirus spike peptide pools or control peptides (ViraFEST assay). Wells that each held around 2.1 million PBMCs were cultured with roughly 9.8 IU/ml IL-2 and approximately 10 ug/ml peptide pools. Trimming removed 5 bases from V and 2 bases from J, with 22 bases in between. Germline CDR1 and CDR2: GTSNPN and SVGIG (reference sequence). This CDR3 contains 16 residues. Oncomine TCR Beta short-read sequencing was applied to DNA from cultured CD4+ T cells. MiXCR, applied by TCRdb to the PCR reads, yields one record per CDR3 protein. The sample consists of 3,500 to 4,000 distinct CDR3 sequences, 17% of them appearing once.

The sequencing input was CD4+ T cells from blood, cultured in vitro. This clonotype was sampled from a human donor who had recovered from COVID-19. The chain is built from TRBV30 and TRBJ2-7; the D gene could be TRBD1 or TRBD2 (6 bases each). The CDR3: CAWGRLGGRRPYEQYF. Written as DNA, the CDR3 is TGTGCCTGGGGCCGCTTGGGGGGCCGAAGGCCCTACGAGCAGTACTTC.